Below are 8 T cell receptor beta chains sequenced from a single sample in a study of vaccination and CD4 T cells after COVID-19. Scientists ran DNA taken from cultured CD4+ T cells through the Oncomine TCR Beta short-read assay for sequencing. TCRdb passed the PCR reads through MiXCR, listing each CDR3 protein once. The sample carries several thousand distinct CDR3 sequences, more than 30% recorded once. These receptors' antigens are unknown. Treatment defined: roughly nine-day PBMC culture with coronavirus spike peptide pools or control peptides (ViraFEST assay). The sequencing input was CD4+ T cells from blood, cultured in vitro. The receptors come from a human donor who had recovered from COVID-19.

The table lists this clonotype with a few counts. V usage is TRBV27 and J usage is TRBJ2-1; 10 positions match TRBD2. Germline values: CDR1 MNHEY, CDR2 SMNVEV (reference sequence). Trimming cost V 6 bases and J 6 bases; bases outside gene matches: 2. This CDR3 has 13 amino acids. This chain's CDR3 is CASRWTSGNEQFF. The DNA of the CDR3 is TGTGCCAGCAGGTGGACTAGCGGCAATGAGCAGTTCTTC.

The sample holds one count of this clonotype. This chain uses TRBV7-9 with TRBJ1-3; D is undetermined. The CDR3 loop spans 13 amino acids. V was shortened by 3 bases and J by 8 bases, with 11 bases between the two germline ends. Germline lookup yields CDR1 SEHNR and CDR2 FQNEAQ (reference sequence). The CDR3 loop reads CASSFTPEHTIYF. The CDR3 DNA sequence: TGTGCCAGCAGCTTCACTCCTGAACACACCATATATTTT.

Note on this clonotype: The junction does not match germline at one end; this may be a read error. The chain links TRBV12-3 or TRBV12-4 to TRBJ1-6; no firm D call. The CDR3 is 14 amino acids. CDR3 sequence (DNA): TGTGCCAGCAGCCCGGTCCTCTATAATTCATCCCTCCACTTT. It encodes CASSPVLYNSSLHF.

In this sample, this clonotype is medium-sized. The rearrangement links TRBV2 to TRBJ1-2; D is unresolved. The CDR3 covers 11 residues. Germline V CDR1 and CDR2: SNHLY, FYNNEI. The V end was cut by 7 bases, the J end by 8 bases, with 11 bases between. CDR3 sequence reads: CASKITQGYTF. CDR3 DNA sequence: TGTGCCAGCAAGATAACGCAGGGCTACACCTTC.

This clonotype was picked up a small number of times. The chain has TRBV6-1 and TRBJ2-4, with 8 bases fitting TRBD2. The CDR3 runs 13 residues. Germline CDR1 MNHNS, CDR2 SASEGT. V shed 6 bases and J 8 bases; nucleotides not matched to a gene: 6. The CDR3 spells CASRGTRGDIQYF. CDR3 nucleotides: TGTGCCAGCAGGGGGACTAGGGGGGACATTCAGTACTTC.

This clonotype was observed a handful of times. This chain links TRBV30 with TRBJ1-6; a weak D match, TRBD1 (6 bases). Trimming pared 1 base from V and 3 bases from J, leaving 10 bases between. This CDR3 spans 15 amino acids. CDR1 and CDR2 (germline): GTSNPN, SVGIG (reference sequence). The CDR3 nucleotides read TGTGCCTGGAGTGGGACAGTACGCTATAATTCACCCCTCCACTTT. Its protein is CAWSGTVRYNSPLHF.

This chain connects TRBV4-2 to TRBJ2-3, with 9 positions matching TRBD2. Germline values: CDR1 LGHNA, CDR2 YNFKEQ. The length of the CDR3 is 16 residues. Trimming at V came to 3 bases and at J to 4 bases, leaving 8 bases not matched to a gene. In DNA, the CDR3 is TGTGCCAGCAGCCAGCCCGCGGGGGGGATGGCAGATACGCAGTATTTT. It encodes CASSQPAGGMADTQYF.

This clonotype is labeled large (0.1 to 1%). This chain uses TRBV6-5 with TRBJ2-2, with 7 bases fitting TRBD1. Germline V gene data show CDR1 as MNHEY and CDR2 as SVGAGI. With V trimmed by 2 bases and J by 0 bases, 9 bases remained unmatched. CDR3 length equals 18 residues. CDR3 nucleotide sequence: TGTGCCAGCAGTTACGGGCCAGGGGGTTACCCGAACACCGGGGAGCTGTTTTTT. Encoded protein: CASSYGPGGYPNTGELFF.